The rows below give T cell receptor beta chains drawn from one sample of a study of cytomegalovirus exposure and HLA in healthy donors. Assay used: immunoSEQ multiplex PCR; TCRdb lists only in-frame clones, some missing. Of 150,000 or so clones in the sample, approximately 87% are singletons; the top ten hold more than 1.3%. The source material was PBMCs. The source of these receptors is a woman in her 30s in good health and CMV-seronegative. CDR3s include the opening cysteine and the closing phenylalanine or tryptophan.

J: TRBJ2-7
length: 15
V: TRBV4-2
CDR3: CASSQRSVTSYEQYF

J: TRBJ1-4
length: 15
V: TRBV4-1
CDR3: CASSQGQVVREKLFF

J: TRBJ1-1
length: 14
V: TRBV27
CDR3: CASSVLPPGGEAFF

J: TRBJ1-5
length: 14
V: TRBV27
CDR3: CASSPGLPRQPQHF

J: TRBJ2-5
length: 14
V: TRBV15
CDR3: CATSSKRVQETQYF

J: TRBJ1-1
length: 15
V: TRBV5-6
CDR3: CASSWVTALNTEAFF

J: TRBJ1-5
length: 14
V: TRBV6-5
CDR3: CASGLIGGNQPQHF

J: TRBJ2-2
length: 16
V: TRBV27
CDR3: CASSNLGTENTGELFF

J: TRBJ2-7
length: 15
V: TRBV6-5
CDR3: CASSYSPSGEYEQYF

J: TRBJ1-2
length: 15
V: TRBV7-9
CDR3: CASSLQTSGLAIYTF

J: TRBJ2-7
length: 14
V: TRBV6-5
CDR3: CASRSDTSTYEQYF

J: TRBJ2-5
length: 19
V: TRBV6-1
CDR3: CASSEGLGSTGAHQETQYF

J: TRBJ2-3
length: 16
V: TRBV5-1
CDR3: CASSLAPAGGAYTQYF

J: TRBJ1-1
length: 13
V: TRBV27
CDR3: CASRADRNTEAFF

J: TRBJ2-3
length: 17
V: TRBV14
CDR3: CASSQETLVGTGDTQYF

J: TRBJ1-6
length: 15
V: TRBV5-4
CDR3: CASSYRTGDNSPLHF

J: TRBJ1-5
length: 15
V: TRBV5-1
CDR3: CASSLVPGGNQPQHF

J: TRBJ2-1
length: 18
V: TRBV5-1
CDR3: CASSFNSGGVSSYNEQFF

J: TRBJ2-1
length: 16
V: TRBV29-1
CDR3: CSVEDEFLAVNNEQFF

J: TRBJ1-4
length: 14
V: TRBV7-2
CDR3: CASSLDRTNEKLFF

J: TRBJ2-7
length: 14
V: TRBV5-1
CDR3: CASSLDSPPYEQYF

J: TRBJ2-7
length: 14
V: TRBV15
CDR3: CATSRDRDLYEQYF

J: TRBJ1-1
length: 15
V: TRBV9
CDR3: CASSVFGTGLTEAFF

J: TRBJ1-1
length: 13
V: TRBV10-3
CDR3: CDATGSMNTEAFF

J: TRBJ1-4
length: 15
V: TRBV7-9
CDR3: CASSSGTGGIEKLFF

J: TRBJ1-4
length: 16
V: TRBV15
CDR3: CATSRGRTGGEEKLFF

J: TRBJ1-5
length: 15
V: TRBV6-1
CDR3: CASSEAGGLFQPQHF

J: TRBJ1-4
length: 17
V: TRBV5-6
CDR3: CASSLVGGQGRGEKLFF

J: TRBJ2-7
length: 12
V: TRBV4-1
CDR3: CASSQVPGTVRF

J: TRBJ1-1
length: 14
V: TRBV5-1
CDR3: CASRPTGRNTEAFF

J: TRBJ1-3
length: 14
V: TRBV28
CDR3: CASSPGGSGNTIYF

J: TRBJ2-7
length: 14
V: TRBV7-8
CDR3: CASSGLVRSYEQYF

J: TRBJ2-6
length: 18
V: TRBV5-6
CDR3: CASSLVFLQGAGANVLTF

J: TRBJ1-1
length: 15
V: TRBV30
CDR3: CAWSVPGLLNTEAFF

J: TRBJ1-2
length: 14
V: TRBV5-1
CDR3: CASRLGRDNYGYTF

J: TRBJ1-1
length: 14
V: TRBV6-6
CDR3: CASSDRGIGTEAFF

J: TRBJ2-2
length: 15
V: TRBV6-5
CDR3: CASSYQGAKTGELFF

J: TRBJ2-2
length: 13
V: TRBV15
CDR3: CATSSGSAGELFF

J: TRBJ2-3
length: 13
V: TRBV19
CDR3: CASSPQRVNTQYF

J: TRBJ1-2
length: 15
V: TRBV4-1
CDR3: CASSQERGGRNGYTF

J: TRBJ1-5
length: 14
V: TRBV19
CDR3: CASNFNLGGQPQHF

J: TRBJ2-1
length: 12
V: TRBV4-1
CDR3: CASSPDREKQFF

J: TRBJ2-7
length: 16
V: TRBV21-1
CDR3: CASSKPHRQGLYEQYF

J: TRBJ1-2
length: 16
V: TRBV6-5
CDR3: CASSYSIAGRNYGYTF

J: TRBJ1-2
length: 14
V: TRBV5-6
CDR3: CASSLSSVSYGYTF

J: TRBJ2-7
length: 15
V: TRBV29-1
CDR3: CSVEAPRGGAYEQYF